Given below is one T cell receptor (beta chain) in context. The antigen is not known. The sample originates from a study of T-cell memory formation after mild COVID-19. The study's findings and limits: Clonal second-wave expansions that peaked on day 37 had unconfirmed SARS-CoV-2 specificity.

TCRdb reprocessed the 5' RACE reads via MiXCR and lists one record per CDR3 protein. The table includes 400,000 or so distinct CDR3 sequences, 20% detected once. The clonotype originates from an adult woman who had mild COVID-19 (a few samples of this study predate the infection). Cell type and time point are not known. Sequencing was performed on PBMCs or a T cell subset sorted from them (not recorded which).

The CDR3 region is CASSLSGGHGETQYF. The CDR3 bases are TGTGCCAGCAGTTTATCAGGGGGCCATGGGGAGACCCAGTACTTC. The chain uses TRBV27 and TRBJ2-5; TRBD1 aligns across 7 bases. The germline gives CDR1 MNHEY, CDR2 SMNVEV (reference sequence). With 0 bases clipped from V and 5 bases from J, the junction kept 6 bases outside the gene matches. The CDR3 contains 15 residues.